These 21 T cell receptor beta chains were all obtained from the same sample, sequenced in a study of cytomegalovirus exposure and HLA in healthy donors. PCR primers comprised 60 Vbeta and 13 Jbeta primers. Assay used: immunoSEQ multiplex PCR; TCRdb lists only in-frame clones, some missing. The sample carries 100,000 or so clones, approximately 14% recorded once. The material sequenced was PBMCs. These receptors were taken from a female donor in good health and CMV-seronegative.

This clone was counted a few times. The chain recombines TRBV10-3 with TRBJ1-2; the D gene is possibly TRBD1 (6 bases). The ends were cut back, 7 bases at V and 3 bases at J, with 12 bases in the middle. The germline V gene encodes CDR1 ENHRY and CDR2 SYGVKD. The CDR3 covers 13 residues. CDR3 amino acids: CAIKGEGDYGYTF. The CDR3 nucleotides are TGTGCCATCAAAGGGGAGGGGGACTATGGCTACACCTTC.

This clone was seen only a few times. The gene calls are TRBV7-9 and TRBJ2-7, with 8 bases fitting TRBD2. The CDR3 totals 14 residues. Trimming took 10 bases from V and 5 from J; bases not matched to a gene: 13. Germline-derived CDR1 and CDR2 are SEHNR and FQNEAQ (reference sequence). DNA for the CDR3: TGTGCCACCCGCCCGGGACTAGTAGTTAACGAGCAGTACTTC. Encoded protein: CATRPGLVVNEQYF.

This rearrangement joins TRBV7-2 to TRBJ2-5, with 14 bases matching TRBD2. Germline trimming cut 4 bases from V and 5 bases from J; bases unmatched to any gene: 6. This CDR3 is 16 amino acids long. Germline V gene data show CDR1 as SGHTA and CDR2 as FQGNSA. CDR3 amino acids: CASSWTSGGPRETQYF. The CDR3, as DNA: TGTGCCAGCAGCTGGACTAGCGGGGGGCCGAGGGAGACCCAGTACTTC.

The V and J genes are TRBV6-6 and TRBJ2-1; TRBD2 matches 8 bases. V dropped 5 bases and J dropped 0; count of bases not matched to a gene: 6. CDR1 MNHNY and CDR2 SVGAGI come from the germline V gene (reference sequence). The CDR3 consists of 16 residues. In DNA, the CDR3 is TGTGCCAGCAGTCATAGCGGGAAGAGCTCCTACAATGAGCAGTTCTTC. This encodes CASSHSGKSSYNEQFF.

The chain carries TRBV27 and TRBJ1-1, with D maybe TRBD1 (6 bases). Germline lookup yields CDR1 MNHEY and CDR2 SMNVEV (reference sequence). V was clipped by 3 bases and J by 4 bases, with 18 bases between them. The CDR3 runs 16 residues. The DNA of the CDR3 is TGTGCCAGCAGTTTGTCGGCCAGGGGTAGGTTCACTGAAGCTTTCTTT. As protein: CASSLSARGRFTEAFF.

This clone was seen a few times. The chain uses TRBV15 and TRBJ1-2; the D gene is possibly TRBD1 (5 bases). V lost 0 bases and J 4 bases, leaving 18 bases between the germline ends. The germline CDR1 and CDR2 sequences are LNHNV and YYDKDF (reference sequence). The CDR3 has 17 amino acids. The CDR3 nucleotides read TGTGCCACCAGCAGAGATCGGGTAAAAAGGGGCGGCTATGGCTACACCTTC. It yields the protein CATSRDRVKRGGYGYTF.

The rearrangement links TRBV27 to TRBJ2-7; TRBD2 might be the D (7 bases). Germline loops: CDR1 MNHEY, CDR2 SMNVEV (reference sequence). CDR3 length: 12 residues. Trimming removed 5 bases from V and 13 bases from J, with 18 bases in between. In DNA, the CDR3 is TGTGCCAGCAGTCCTACCCCCGGGGGGCAATACTTC. Translating it yields CASSPTPGGQYF.

Here the CDR3 DNA reads TGCGCCAGCAGCGGCCCCAGGGGGGCAGGGACAGATACGCAGTATTTT. Translated: CASSGPRGAGTDTQYF. The J gene is TRBJ2-3, the V gene TRBV5-1; D may be TRBD1 (7 bases). The CDR3 totals 16 residues. From germline, CDR1 is SGHRS and CDR2 YFSETQ. V lost 4 bases to trimming and J lost 3 bases, with 18 bases between them.

V is TRBV9 and J is TRBJ1-3; 7 bases line up with TRBD1. Trimming at V came to 4 bases and at J to 2 bases, leaving 6 bases not matched to a gene. Germline assignment: CDR1 SGDLS and CDR2 YYNGEE. The CDR3 has 15 residues. The DNA for the CDR3 is TGTGCCAGCAGCATAGGGGGCTTGGCTGGAAACACCATATATTTT. It codes for CASSIGGLAGNTIYF. Full variable domain (missing parts from reference TRBV9 and TRBJ1-3): DSGVTQTPKHLITATGQRVTLRCSPRSGDLSVYWYQQSLDQGLQFLIQYYNGEERAKGNILERFSAQQFPDLHSELNLSSLELGDSALYFCASSIGGLAGNTIYFGEGSWLTVV.

The sample holds a few counts of this clone. Here the CDR3 reads CASSFSAGAQETQYF. Written as DNA, the CDR3 is TGTGCCAGCAGCTTTTCGGCGGGGGCTCAAGAGACCCAGTACTTC. V is TRBV12-1 and J is TRBJ2-5; the table's TRBD2 call for D was not verified on the DNA. TRBV12-1 is labeled a pseudogene. CDR3 length: 15 residues.

This clone was seen more than once but under ten times. This chain links TRBV4-3 with TRBJ1-4; 10 nucleotides line up with TRBD1. V lost 4 bases and J lost 4; bases outside the gene matches: 0. There are 14 residues in the CDR3. Germline V gene lookup returns CDR1 LGHNA and CDR2 YSLEER. The CDR3 coding sequence is TGCGCCAGCAGCCGGGACAGGGGTAATGAAAAACTGTTTTTT. This sequence encodes CASSRDRGNEKLFF.

The V gene is TRBV7-9, the J gene TRBJ1-2, with D tentatively TRBD1 (5 bases). The CDR3 covers 14 residues. CDR1 SEHNR and CDR2 FQNEAQ come from the germline V gene (reference sequence). V was trimmed by 5 bases and J by 1 base, leaving 11 bases between them. The CDR3 here is CASSPLTDNYGYTF. CDR3 nucleotide sequence: TGTGCCAGCAGCCCCCTGACAGATAACTATGGCTACACCTTC.

This clone appeared a few times. The chain couples TRBV29-1 to TRBJ1-1, with TRBD1 identical over 10 bases. CDR1 and CDR2 (germline): SQVTM, ANQGSEA. The trim removed 3 bases at V and 10 bases at J, leaving 17 bases unmatched. The CDR3 is 16 amino acids. CDR3 amino acids: CSVDVGRGATGGRAFF. CDR3 DNA sequence: TGCAGCGTTGACGTTGGTAGGGGTGCGACAGGGGGCCGAGCTTTCTTT.

This clone has more than one count but fewer than ten. The genes are TRBV18 and TRBJ2-3; no clear D gene. Between the trimmed V and J ends, which lost 6 bases and 2 bases, there was a span of 15 bases. The CDR3 spans 15 residues. Germline lookup yields CDR1 KGHSH and CDR2 LQKENI. CDR3 sequence (DNA): TGTGCCAGCTCCCGGGTTAGGCAAGCCACAGATACGCAGTATTTT. It codes for CASSRVRQATDTQYF.

This clone was detected only a few times. The chain is built from TRBV15 and TRBJ2-5; 9 nucleotides match TRBD1. Unmatched junction bases numbered 10, after V lost 3 bases and J lost 5 bases. Germline V lookup: CDR1 LNHNV, CDR2 YYDKDF (reference sequence). CDR3 length: 16 amino acids. The CDR3 DNA reads as TGTGCCACCAGCAGGGGGGGACAGGGTAGTAGGGAGACCCAGTACTTC. As protein: CATSRGGQGSRETQYF.

This clone was seen a handful of times. The chain carries TRBV28 and TRBJ1-1; the D gene is possibly TRBD1 (6 bases). There are 14 residues in the CDR3. Trimming cost V 7 bases and J 4 bases, with 16 bases left between them. Germline values: CDR1 MDHEN, CDR2 SYDVKM. CDR3 coding DNA: TGTGCCAGCATCTACAGGGTGATGACCACTGAAGCTTTCTTT. This encodes CASIYRVMTTEAFF.

This chain connects TRBV7-2 to TRBJ1-2, with D perhaps TRBD1 (5 bases). CDR3 length: 14 residues. In germline, CDR1 is SGHTA, CDR2 FQGNSA. V lost 1 base and J 6 bases, leaving 12 bases between the germline ends. Here the CDR3 reads CASSLDGGGDGYTF. Here the CDR3 DNA reads TGTGCCAGCAGCTTAGACGGGGGAGGGGATGGCTACACCTTC.

This chain links TRBV7-9 with TRBJ2-5; 7 bases match TRBD1. The CDR3 length is 17 residues. CDR1 is SEHNR and CDR2 is FQNEAQ in the germline V gene (reference sequence). J gave up 4 bases and V 0 bases, and 11 bases lay outside the gene matches. This CDR3 is CASSLAGVKGARETQYF. The CDR3 nucleotides are TGTGCCAGCAGCTTAGCTGGGGTCAAGGGGGCTCGAGAGACCCAGTACTTC.

The V and J genes are TRBV11-2 and TRBJ1-2; 7 nucleotides align to TRBD1. Germline CDR1 SGHAT, CDR2 FQNNGV. The CDR3 is made up of 14 amino acids. Trimming removed 5 bases from V and 2 bases from J; junction bases left unmatched: 5. In DNA form, the CDR3 reads TGTGCCAGCAGCGCCGGGACAGCGAACTATGGCTACACCTTC. Its translation is CASSAGTANYGYTF.

J is TRBJ1-5 and V is TRBV2; 9 bases are shared with TRBD1. The length of the CDR3 is 15 residues. V lost 6 bases to trimming and J lost 4 bases; unmatched junction nucleotides: 7. Germline V gives CDR1 SNHLY, CDR2 FYNNEI. This chain's CDR3 is CASRDRGDENQPQHF. CDR3 in DNA: TGTGCCAGCAGGGACAGGGGAGACGAAAATCAGCCCCAGCATTTT.

This clone showed up just a few times. V usage is TRBV28 and J usage is TRBJ1-5; the D is unclear. V was trimmed by 6 bases and J by 2 bases, leaving 23 bases between them. Looked up from germline, CDR1 is MDHEN and CDR2 is SYDVKM. This CDR3 has 18 residues. The CDR3 here is CASSSLFGEPQGNQPQHF. CDR3 DNA: TGTGCCAGCAGCTCATTATTTGGGGAGCCCCAGGGCAATCAGCCCCAGCATTTT. Based on the CDR3 plus reference TRBV28 and TRBJ1-5, the full variable domain is DVKVTQSSRYLVKRTGEKVFLECVQDMDHENMFWYRQDPGLGLRLIYFSYDVKMKEKGDIPEGYSVSREKKERFSLILESASTNQTSMYLCASSSLFGEPQGNQPQHFGDGTRLSIL.